What follows describes a single T cell receptor beta chain. Its antigen remains undetermined. Per-base quality was not reported, and no clone a single base away is much larger than it. This record belongs to a study of shared clonotypes between healthy human individuals (TCRdb year 2020). In terms of the full investigation: The cohort included a few men and two women between 18 and 49 years of age. Per donor, three plates each were used for CD4 naive and CD4 memory, two for CD8 naive, and one for CD8 memory. To increase sequencing depth and limit assay-specific biases, TCR repertoire library preparation and sequencing were carried out by different laboratories using diverse techniques. Per donor, leukapheresis produced somewhere between about 0.94 and 9.5 billion PBMCs. The study deeply sequenced blood TCR repertoires of about 5 healthy adults to estimate repertoire size and the extent of clonotype sharing between individuals.

Donors were healthy HIV-negative adults with no recently reported acute infections or vaccinations. Every donor was a Caucasian adult living in Nashville, Tennessee, USA. CD4+ T cells were enriched by magnetic negative selection; naive cells were then positively selected on CD45RA, and the negative fraction formed the memory subset. After blood collection by leukapheresis, PBMCs were isolated using Ficoll-Histopaque density gradient centrifugation and then cryopreserved in the vapor phase of liquid nitrogen. Analytical flow cytometry was used to check the purity and quantity of every magnetically sorted T cell population. From each sorted fraction, genomic DNA was isolated and quantified by UV absorbance on a Nanodrop 2000c. Using the deep immunoSEQ assay, TCR CDR3 regions were amplified from genomic DNA by multiplex PCR. Extracted genomic DNA from each cell subset was distributed evenly across all wells of several immunoSEQ 96-well plates, and each plate was treated as a replicate. Each replicate PCR for sorted subsets received approximately 220 ng genomic DNA, equal to roughly 30,000 T cell genomes. The purified libraries were quantified using a Qubit 3.0 fluorometer, sized with a Bioanalyzer 2100, and then quantified again using the KAPA Library Quantification kit. A separate single-read 150-cycle Illumina NextSeq 550 flow cell was used to sequence each immunoSEQ 96-well plate. Under the source paper's analysis protocol: Because the immunoSEQ output held only junctional sequences and lacked quality scores, the filtering could not match the filtering applied to full-length reads. To assign V/J genes and CDR3, sequences were annotated using PyIR, a Python wrapper for IgBLAST v1.9, with IMGT germline references. Reads were filtered out if the reads had weak V/J assignments (E-value above 1e-6), no CDR3, stop codons, out-of-frame junctions, or ambiguous translated residues. V3J clonotypes were defined as sequences sharing an identical inferred V gene, J gene, and CDR3 amino acid sequence. Percentage overlap between repertoires was computed as shared unique clonotypes divided by the size of the smaller repertoire. Three approaches were used to assess repertoire richness: RTK rarefaction, the Chao1 estimator, and Recon v2.1 estimates of unobserved clonotypes. OLGA was used to compute generation probabilities for all TCRbeta clonotypes that the gDNA method yielded from a handful of donors. TCRdb's version of the immuneACCESS table is confined to in-frame rearrangements and falls short of the full clone set. An unresolved V gene accounts for under half of the shortfall where checked; the remainder is of unknown origin. For V, J and clone size, that table is used; D and trimming come from the DNA. The sample contains approximately 740,000 clones, approximately 74% of them found a single time. Approximately 1.7% of the sample rests with the top ten.

In the germline V gene (reference sequence), CDR1 corresponds to SGHNT and CDR2 to YYREEE. The CDR3 sequence holds 15 residues, the cysteine and phenylalanine included. Only CDR3 DNA is held: 45 bases, read in frame from base 1. For this chain, trimming is 3 bases at the V end and 5 bases at the J end, and the number of junction bases without a gene match is 5. Study-level results and caveats: About 5% of naive CD4, 3% to 4% of naive CD8, about 2.5% of memory CD4, and approximately 0.4% of memory CD8 clonotypes were shared across a few donors. Naive subsets generally had larger estimated clonotype richness than memory subsets. Because the study included only a small number of donors, the genetic and exposure-history diversity represented was limited. Incomplete sequencing was indicated by rarefaction of sorted-subset datasets, despite the large sequencing depth. Pairwise subsampling led to the expectation that sequencing depth would affect the degree of clonotype sharing among donors. Clonotypes shared by all four sorted-subset donors showed higher generation probabilities than non-shared clonotypes. Sampling was restricted to blood, and TCR repertoires in tissue are likely to differ from TCR repertoires in blood.

The clonotype originates from a woman in her twenties or thirties in good health. Recombination linked TRBV5-4 to TRBJ2-5, with 12 central nucleotides matching TRBD2. Sequencing input: memory CD4+ T cells sorted from blood. The sample's cell subset or site label is to be understood as: CD45RA-negative fraction. The sequenced DNA is TGTGCCAGCAGCTCAACTAGCGGGAGGCGTGAGACCCAGTACTTC. Its amino acids are CASSSTSGRRETQYF.